A selection of T cell receptor beta chains follows, all from one sample in a study of T cells after yellow fever vaccination. TCRdb independently ran MiXCR on the 5' RACE reads; one entry per CDR3 protein. This sample has under 550,000 distinct CDR3 sequences, with just over 20% found just once. The sample in question was PBMCs, obtained 21 days after the first yellow fever vaccination. The source is a man aged 18 to 35 who received the YFV17D yellow fever vaccine. Both conserved end residues are part of each CDR3. A D gene is named only where the DNA matches it firmly. Size is omitted from some rows. Given values are once, few, many or a class for expanded clones.

TRBV7-8,TRBD1,TRBJ2-1,NA,TGTGCCAGCAGCTTACTGCGGGACAGGGCCAATGAGCAGTTCTTC,CASSLLRDRANEQFF
TRBV28,NA,TRBJ2-5,NA,TGTGCCAGCATAGGGGGGCCCCCAGAGACCCAGTACTTC,CASIGGPPETQYF
TRBV28,NA,TRBJ2-3,NA,TGTGCCAGCAGCCTCCCGGAGGGGCCAGATACGCAGTATTTT,CASSLPEGPDTQYF
TRBV20-1,NA,TRBJ2-2,NA,TGCAGTGCCAGCCCGGTCGGCGGATACACCGGGGAGCTGTTTTTT,CSASPVGGYTGELFF
TRBV3-1,TRBD1,TRBJ2-3,NA,TGTGCCAGCAGCCAAAGAGGGGGCATTGAGGATACGCAGTATTTT,CASSQRGGIEDTQYF
TRBV4-2,TRBD2,TRBJ2-2,NA,TGTGCCAGCACCGTCGGGGGGGATAACACCGGGGAGCTGTTTTTT,CASTVGGDNTGELFF
TRBV7-3,NA,TRBJ2-2,few,TGTGCCAGCAGCTTAACGCAAAACGGGGAGCTGTTTTTT,CASSLTQNGELFF
TRBV5-1,NA,TRBJ1-1,NA,TGCGCCAGCAGCTTTACGGGGACCATGAACACTGAAGCTTTCTTT,CASSFTGTMNTEAFF
TRBV6-2/TRBV6-3,NA,TRBJ2-3,once,TGTGCCAGCAGTTCGGCAAACCGGGCTTGGCCCCCAGATACGCAGTATTTT,CASSSANRAWPPDTQYF
TRBV5-1,NA,TRBJ2-5,few,TGCGCCAGCAGCTTATTTCAGGCGGGAGAGACCCAGTACTTC,CASSLFQAGETQYF
TRBV9,NA,TRBJ2-7,NA,TGTGCCAGCAGCGTTGGGACTGCCAAGGTAGGTCCAGCCGAGCAGTACTTC,CASSVGTAKVGPAEQYF
TRBV7-9,NA,TRBJ2-5,few,TGTGCCAGCAGCTTAGATGAGGGACAGACCCAGTACTTC,CASSLDEGQTQYF
TRBV4-3,NA,TRBJ1-6,few,TGCGCCAGCAGCCAAGTTGCCCGGGGAGGTGATTCACCCCTCCACTTT,CASSQVARGGDSPLHF
TRBV10-3,NA,TRBJ1-1,NA,TGTGCCATCAGTGACCCCGACAGGCATCGAGGAGCTTTCTTT,CAISDPDRHRGAFF
TRBV5-5,NA,TRBJ1-4,few,TGTGCCAGCAGCTTGTCTTGGGTGGCTAATGAAAAACTGTTTTTT,CASSLSWVANEKLFF
TRBV5-1,TRBD1,TRBJ1-2,few,TGCGCCAGCAGCTTCCGACAGGGTGAAGGCTACACCTTC,CASSFRQGEGYTF
TRBV11-1,NA,TRBJ1-6,few,TGTGCCAGCAGCTGGGGGACCCGCTCCTATAATTCACCCCTCCACTTT,CASSWGTRSYNSPLHF
TRBV24-1,NA,TRBJ2-3,many,TGTGCCACCAGTGATTGGTGGGGCCCCACAGATACGCAGTATTTT,CATSDWWGPTDTQYF
TRBV6-2/TRBV6-3,NA,TRBJ1-1,few,TGTGCCAGCAGTTACGGGCAGCCAGAAGCTTTCTTT,CASSYGQPEAFF
TRBV12-3/TRBV12-4,NA,TRBJ1-1,NA,TGTGCCAGCAGTTTCGAACTTTTTTTGGAAGCTTTCTTT,CASSFELFLEAFF
TRBV10-3,TRBD1,TRBJ1-2,NA,TGTGCCATCAGTGAGTCTCAGGGGGACTATGGCTACACCTTC,CAISESQGDYGYTF
TRBV5-1,NA,TRBJ2-7,many,TGCGCCAGCAGCCTCGGGACTGACAGCTCCTACGAGCAGTACTTC,CASSLGTDSSYEQYF